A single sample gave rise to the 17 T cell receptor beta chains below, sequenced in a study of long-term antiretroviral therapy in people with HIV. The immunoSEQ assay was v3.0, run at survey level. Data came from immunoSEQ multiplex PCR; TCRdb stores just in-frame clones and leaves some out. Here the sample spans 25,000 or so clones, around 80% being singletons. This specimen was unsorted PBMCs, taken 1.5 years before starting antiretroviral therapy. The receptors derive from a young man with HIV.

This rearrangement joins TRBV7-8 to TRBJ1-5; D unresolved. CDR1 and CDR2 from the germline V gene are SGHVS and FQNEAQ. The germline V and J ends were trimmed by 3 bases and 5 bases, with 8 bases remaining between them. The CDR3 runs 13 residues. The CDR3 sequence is CASSFYKDQPQHF. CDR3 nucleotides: TGTGCCAGCAGCTTCTACAAAGATCAGCCCCAGCATTTT.

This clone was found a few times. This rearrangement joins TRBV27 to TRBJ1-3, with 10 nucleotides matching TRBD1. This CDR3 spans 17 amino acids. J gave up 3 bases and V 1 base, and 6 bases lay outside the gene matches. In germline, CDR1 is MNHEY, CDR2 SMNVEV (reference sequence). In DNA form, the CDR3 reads TGTGCCAGCAGTTTATACGGACAGGGGGGAGGTGGAAACACCATATATTTT. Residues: CASSLYGQGGGGNTIYF.

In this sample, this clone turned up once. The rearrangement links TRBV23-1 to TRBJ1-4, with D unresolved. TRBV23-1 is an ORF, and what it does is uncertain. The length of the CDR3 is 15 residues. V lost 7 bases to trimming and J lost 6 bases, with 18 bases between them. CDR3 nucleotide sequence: TGCGCCAGCACCCGAGGCTCAGGCGTAGATGAAAAACTGTTTTTT. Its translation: CASTRGSGVDEKLFF.

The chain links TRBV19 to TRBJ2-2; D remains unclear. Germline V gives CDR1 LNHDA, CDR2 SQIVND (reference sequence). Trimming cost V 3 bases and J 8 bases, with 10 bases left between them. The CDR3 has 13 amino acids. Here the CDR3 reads CASSITVPGELFF. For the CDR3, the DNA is TGTGCCAGTAGTATTACCGTGCCGGGGGAGCTGTTTTTT.

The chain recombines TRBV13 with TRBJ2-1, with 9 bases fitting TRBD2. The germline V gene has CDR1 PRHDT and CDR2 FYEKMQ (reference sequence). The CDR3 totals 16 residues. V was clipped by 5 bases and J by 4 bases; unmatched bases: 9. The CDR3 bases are TGTGCCAGCAGCCATATCAGCGGGGGGCTGTACAATGAGCAGTTCTTC. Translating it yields CASSHISGGLYNEQFF.

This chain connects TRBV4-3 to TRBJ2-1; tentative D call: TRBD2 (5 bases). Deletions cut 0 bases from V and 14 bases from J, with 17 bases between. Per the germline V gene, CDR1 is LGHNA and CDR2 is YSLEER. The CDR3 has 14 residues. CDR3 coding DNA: TGCGCCAGCAGCCAAGATCTCCGAGAGGGCAAAGAGTTCTTC. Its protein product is CASSQDLREGKEFF.

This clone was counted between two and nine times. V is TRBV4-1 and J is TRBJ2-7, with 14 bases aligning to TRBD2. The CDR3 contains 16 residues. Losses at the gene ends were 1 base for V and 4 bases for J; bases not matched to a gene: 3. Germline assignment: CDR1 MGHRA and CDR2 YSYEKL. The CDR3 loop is CASSQVGTSGGYEQYF. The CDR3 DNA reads TGCGCCAGCAGCCAAGTTGGGACTAGCGGGGGATACGAGCAGTACTTC.

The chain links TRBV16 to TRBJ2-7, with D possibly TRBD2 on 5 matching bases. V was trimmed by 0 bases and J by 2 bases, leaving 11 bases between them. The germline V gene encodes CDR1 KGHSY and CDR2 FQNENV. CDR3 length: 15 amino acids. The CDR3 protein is CASSQSAESPYEQYF. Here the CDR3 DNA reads TGTGCCAGCAGCCAATCAGCGGAGAGCCCCTACGAGCAGTACTTC.

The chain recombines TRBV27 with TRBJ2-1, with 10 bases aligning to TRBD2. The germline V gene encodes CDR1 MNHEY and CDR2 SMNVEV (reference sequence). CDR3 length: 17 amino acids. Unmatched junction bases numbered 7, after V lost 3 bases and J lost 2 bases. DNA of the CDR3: TGTGCCAGCAGTTTCCCCCACCTAGCGGGGGCCTACAATGAGCAGTTCTTC. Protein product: CASSFPHLAGAYNEQFF.

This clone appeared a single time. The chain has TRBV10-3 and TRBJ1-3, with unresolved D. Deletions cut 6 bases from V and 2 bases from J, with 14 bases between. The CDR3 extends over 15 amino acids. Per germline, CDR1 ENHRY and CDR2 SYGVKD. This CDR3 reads CAISVHVPPGNTIYF. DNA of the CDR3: TGTGCCATCAGCGTACACGTACCTCCTGGAAACACCATATATTTT.

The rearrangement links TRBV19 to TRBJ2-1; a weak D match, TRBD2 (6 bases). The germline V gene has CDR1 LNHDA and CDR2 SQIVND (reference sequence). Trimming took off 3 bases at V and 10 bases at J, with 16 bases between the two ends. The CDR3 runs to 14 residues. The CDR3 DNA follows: TGTGCCAGTAGTATTCTGGCTAGCGTAGCGGAGCAGTTCTTC. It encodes CASSILASVAEQFF.

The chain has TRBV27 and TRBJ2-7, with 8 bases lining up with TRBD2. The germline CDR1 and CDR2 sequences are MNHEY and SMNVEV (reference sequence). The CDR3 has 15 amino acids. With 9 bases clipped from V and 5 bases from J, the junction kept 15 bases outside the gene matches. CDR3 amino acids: CASWNSGAGVDEQYF. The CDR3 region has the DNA TGTGCCAGTTGGAATAGCGGAGCGGGGGTTGACGAGCAGTACTTC.

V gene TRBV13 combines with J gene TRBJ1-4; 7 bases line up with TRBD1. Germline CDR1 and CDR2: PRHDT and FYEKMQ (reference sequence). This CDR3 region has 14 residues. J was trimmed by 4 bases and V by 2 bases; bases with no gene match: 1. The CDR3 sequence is CASSLRQGNEKLFF. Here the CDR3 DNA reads TGTGCCAGCAGCTTAAGACAGGGTAATGAAAAACTGTTTTTT.

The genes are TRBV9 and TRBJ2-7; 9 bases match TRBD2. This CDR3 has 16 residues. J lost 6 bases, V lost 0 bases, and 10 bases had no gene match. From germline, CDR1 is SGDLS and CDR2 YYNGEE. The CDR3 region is CASSVASSGVLGEQYF. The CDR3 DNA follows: TGTGCCAGCAGCGTAGCTTCTAGCGGGGTGCTCGGCGAGCAGTACTTC.

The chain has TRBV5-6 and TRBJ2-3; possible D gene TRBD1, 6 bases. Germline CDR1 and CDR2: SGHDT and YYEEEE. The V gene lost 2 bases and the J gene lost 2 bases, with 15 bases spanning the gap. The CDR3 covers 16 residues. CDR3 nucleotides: TGTGCCAGCAGCTTAAGGTCAGGGGCTTTCACAGATACGCAGTATTTT. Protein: CASSLRSGAFTDTQYF.

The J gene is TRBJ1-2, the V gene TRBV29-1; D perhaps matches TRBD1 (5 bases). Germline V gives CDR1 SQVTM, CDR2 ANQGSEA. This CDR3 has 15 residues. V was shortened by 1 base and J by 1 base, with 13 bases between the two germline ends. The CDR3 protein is CSVEGSRGYNYGYTF. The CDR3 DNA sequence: TGCAGCGTTGAAGGGTCCCGGGGCTATAACTATGGCTACACCTTC.

The CDR3 DNA reads TGTGCCAGCAGCTTAGTCGGGACAGACGGCTCTGGGGCCAACGTCCTGACTTTC. It encodes CASSLVGTDGSGANVLTF. The rearrangement links TRBV13 to TRBJ2-6; 7 bases agree with TRBD1. The CDR3 spans 18 residues. V shed 1 base, J shed 0 bases, and the junction held 6 bases outside the gene matches. Germline V gene lookup returns CDR1 PRHDT and CDR2 FYEKMQ (reference sequence).